This TCR beta chain comes out of a study of blood T cells in healthy people across ages. Whole-study results and caveats: Greater diversity and more naive CD4+ cells were seen in long-lived donors than in aged donors.

Donors ranged from roughly 6 to 100 years old and were healthy Caucasians in Russia. Primed by a sample-barcoded 5' primer and a J-beta primer mix, a second PCR proceeded for 7 to 11 cycles. Each cDNA molecule carried a tag from a template-switch adaptor that contained 12 random nucleotides. Each CDR3 protein is one row after TCRdb ran MiXCR on the 5' RACE reads. The repertoire holds 1.5 million to 2 million distinct CDR3 sequences, around 48% seen once, with 2% to 2.5% in the top ten. Germline assignment: CDR1 SGHTA and CDR2 FQGNSA. This CDR3 is built from 15 residues. Trimming shortened V by 1 base and J by 0 bases, and 10 bases separated the two germline ends. On this clonotype: Antigen unknown.

The gene calls are TRBV7-2 and TRBJ2-7; tentative D call: TRBD1 (6 bases). Sequenced sample: blood. This TCR derives from a woman between 35 and 50 years old in good health. The CDR3 nucleotides read TGTGCCAGCAGCTTAGATGTAGGGGGCTCCTACGAGCAGTACTTC. Its translation: CASSLDVGGSYEQYF.